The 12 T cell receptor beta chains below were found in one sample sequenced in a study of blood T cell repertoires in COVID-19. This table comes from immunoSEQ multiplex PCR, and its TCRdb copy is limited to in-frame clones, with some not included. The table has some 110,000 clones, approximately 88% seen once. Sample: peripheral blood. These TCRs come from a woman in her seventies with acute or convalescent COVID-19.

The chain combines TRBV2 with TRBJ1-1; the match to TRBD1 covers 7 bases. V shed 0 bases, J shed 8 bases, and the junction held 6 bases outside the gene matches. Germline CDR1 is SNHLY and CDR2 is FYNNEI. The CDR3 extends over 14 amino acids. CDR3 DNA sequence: TGTGCCAGCAGTGAAGCGCTTCGGACAGGCGAAGCTTTCTTT. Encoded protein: CASSEALRTGEAFF.

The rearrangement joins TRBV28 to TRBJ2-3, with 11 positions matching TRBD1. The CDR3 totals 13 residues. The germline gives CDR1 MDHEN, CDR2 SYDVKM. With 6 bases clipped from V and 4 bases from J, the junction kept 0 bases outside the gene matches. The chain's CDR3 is CASRGQGADTQYF. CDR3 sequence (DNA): TGTGCCAGCAGGGGACAGGGGGCAGATACGCAGTATTTT.

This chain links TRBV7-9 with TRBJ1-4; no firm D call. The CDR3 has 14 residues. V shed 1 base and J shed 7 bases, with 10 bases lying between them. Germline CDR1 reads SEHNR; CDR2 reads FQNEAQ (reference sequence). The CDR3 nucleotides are TGTGCCAGCAGCTTAGTAGAGTCCGGTGAAAAACTGTTTTTT. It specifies CASSLVESGEKLFF. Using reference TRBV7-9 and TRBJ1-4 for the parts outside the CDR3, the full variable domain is DTGVSQNPRHKITKRGQNVTFRCDPISEHNRLYWYRQTLGQGPEFLTYFQNEAQLEKSRLLSDRFSAERPKGSFSTLEIQRTEQGDSAMYLCASSLVESGEKLFFGSGTQLSVL.

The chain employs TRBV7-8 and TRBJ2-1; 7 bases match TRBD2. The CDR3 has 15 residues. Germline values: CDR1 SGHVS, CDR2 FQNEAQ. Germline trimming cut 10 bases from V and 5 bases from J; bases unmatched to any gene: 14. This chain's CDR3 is CATLLRASGDNEQFF. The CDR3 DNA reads TGTGCCACCCTTTTACGGGCTAGCGGAGACAATGAGCAGTTCTTC. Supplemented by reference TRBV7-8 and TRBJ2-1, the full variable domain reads GAGVSQSPRYKVAKRGQDVALRCDPISGHVSLFWYQQALGQGPEFLTYFQNEAQLDKSGLPSDRFFAERPEGSVSTLKIQRTQQEDSAVYLCATLLRASGDNEQFFGPGTRLTVL.

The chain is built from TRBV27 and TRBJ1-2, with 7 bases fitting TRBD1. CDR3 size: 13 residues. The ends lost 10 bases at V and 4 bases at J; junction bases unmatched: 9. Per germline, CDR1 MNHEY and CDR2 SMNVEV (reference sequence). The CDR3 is CANQTGYRYGYTF. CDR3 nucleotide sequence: TGTGCCAACCAGACAGGGTATCGCTATGGCTACACCTTC.

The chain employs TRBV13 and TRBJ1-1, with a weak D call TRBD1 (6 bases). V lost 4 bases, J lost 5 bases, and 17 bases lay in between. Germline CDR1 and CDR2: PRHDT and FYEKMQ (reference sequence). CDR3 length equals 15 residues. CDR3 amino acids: CASSSKTGIGTEAFF. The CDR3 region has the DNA TGTGCCAGCAGCTCGAAGACAGGTATTGGGACTGAAGCTTTCTTT.

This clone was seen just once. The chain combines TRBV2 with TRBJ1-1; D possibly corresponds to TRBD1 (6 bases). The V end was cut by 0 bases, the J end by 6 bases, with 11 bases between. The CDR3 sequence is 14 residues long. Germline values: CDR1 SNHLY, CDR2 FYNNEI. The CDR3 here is CASSEAGGGSEAFF. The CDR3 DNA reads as TGTGCCAGCAGTGAAGCGGGGGGGGGCTCTGAAGCTTTCTTT.

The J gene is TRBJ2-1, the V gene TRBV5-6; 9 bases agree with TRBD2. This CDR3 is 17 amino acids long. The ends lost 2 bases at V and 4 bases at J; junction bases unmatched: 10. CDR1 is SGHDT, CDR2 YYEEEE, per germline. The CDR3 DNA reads TGTGCCAGCAGCTTCCCTCGTCTAGCGGGGTATTACAATGAGCAGTTCTTC. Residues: CASSFPRLAGYYNEQFF.

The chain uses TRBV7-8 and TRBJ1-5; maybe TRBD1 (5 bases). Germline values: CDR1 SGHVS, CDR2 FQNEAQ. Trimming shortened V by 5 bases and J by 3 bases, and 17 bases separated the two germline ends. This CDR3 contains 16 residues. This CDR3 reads CASSQRWLRDNQPQHF. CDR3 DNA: TGTGCCAGCAGCCAAAGGTGGCTCAGGGACAATCAGCCCCAGCATTTT.

The CDR3 bases are TGCGCCAGCAGCGTTAGCCCCAGCACAGATACGCAGTATTTT. Translated, it gives CASSVSPSTDTQYF. V usage is TRBV5-1 and J usage is TRBJ2-3; D gene uncertain. The V gene lost 4 bases and the J gene lost 0 bases, with 9 bases spanning the gap. The V gene's germline CDR1 is SGHRS and CDR2 YFSETQ. The CDR3 extends over 14 amino acids.

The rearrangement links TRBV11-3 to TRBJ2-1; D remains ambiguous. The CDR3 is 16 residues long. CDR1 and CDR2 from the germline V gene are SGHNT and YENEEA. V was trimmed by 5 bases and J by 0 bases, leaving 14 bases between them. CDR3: CASSPRGSFSYNEQFF. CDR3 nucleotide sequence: TGTGCCAGCAGCCCCCGAGGATCTTTCTCCTACAATGAGCAGTTCTTC.

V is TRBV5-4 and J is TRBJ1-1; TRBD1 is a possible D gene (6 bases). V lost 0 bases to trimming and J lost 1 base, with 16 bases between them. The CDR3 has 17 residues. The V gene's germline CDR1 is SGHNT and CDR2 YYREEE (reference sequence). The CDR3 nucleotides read TGTGCCAGCAGCTTGGGCCCGACAGGCGGCCCGAACACTGAAGCTTTCTTT. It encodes CASSLGPTGGPNTEAFF.